This T cell receptor beta chain was captured in a study of shared T cell receptors in the human thymus. Profiling relied on immunoSEQ multiplex PCR, and the TCRdb table lists in-frame clones only, not all of them. This sample has almost 550,000 clones, with roughly 74% found just once. With 0 bases clipped from V and 2 bases from J, the junction kept 18 bases outside the gene matches. The CDR3 is 20 residues long. In germline, CDR1 is ENHRY, CDR2 SYGVKD. This sample also belongs to another study, concerning human thymus T cells. That report adds: Corrective cardiac operations yielded the resected thymus tissue. Thymic and blood repertoires appeared to carry a bias in their V and J gene usage.

The chain has TRBV10-3 and TRBJ2-7, with TRBD2 matching 8 bases. The receptor was isolated from a boy under two years old with a congenital heart defect. The sample comprised thymocytes. CDR3 coding DNA: TGTGCCATCAGTGAGTCGAAGGCGGGCTGGGGTAGCGGGACTGCCTACGAGCAGTACTTC. It codes for CAISESKAGWGSGTAYEQYF.